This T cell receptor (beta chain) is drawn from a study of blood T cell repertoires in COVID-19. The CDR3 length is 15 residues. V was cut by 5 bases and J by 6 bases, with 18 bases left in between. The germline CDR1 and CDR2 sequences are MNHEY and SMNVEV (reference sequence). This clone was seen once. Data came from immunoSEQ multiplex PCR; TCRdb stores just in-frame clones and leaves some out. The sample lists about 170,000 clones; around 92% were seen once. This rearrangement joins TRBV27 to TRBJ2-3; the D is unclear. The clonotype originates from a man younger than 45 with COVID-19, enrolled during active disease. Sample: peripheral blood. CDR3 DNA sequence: TGTGCCAGCAGTCTGACTTTTACAAGGCGGGATACGCAGTATTTT. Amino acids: CASSLTFTRRDTQYF.